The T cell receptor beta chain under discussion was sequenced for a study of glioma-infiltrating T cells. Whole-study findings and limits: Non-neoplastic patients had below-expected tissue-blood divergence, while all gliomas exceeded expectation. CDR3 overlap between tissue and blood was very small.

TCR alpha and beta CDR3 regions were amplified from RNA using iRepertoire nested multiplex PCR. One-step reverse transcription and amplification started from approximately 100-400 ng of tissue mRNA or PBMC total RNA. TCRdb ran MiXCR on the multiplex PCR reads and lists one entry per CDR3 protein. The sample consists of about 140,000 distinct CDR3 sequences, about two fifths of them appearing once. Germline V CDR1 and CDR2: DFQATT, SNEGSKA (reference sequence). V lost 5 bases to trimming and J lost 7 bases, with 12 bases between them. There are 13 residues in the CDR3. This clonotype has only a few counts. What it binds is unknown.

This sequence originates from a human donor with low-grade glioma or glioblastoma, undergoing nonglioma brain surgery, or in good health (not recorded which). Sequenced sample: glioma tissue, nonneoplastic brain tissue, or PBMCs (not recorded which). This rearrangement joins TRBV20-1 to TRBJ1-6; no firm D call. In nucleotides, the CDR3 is TGCAGTGCTCAGCGCCTGGGGAATTCACCCCTCCACTTT. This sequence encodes CSAQRLGNSPLHF.